This TCR beta chain was sequenced during a study of beta chain features in type 1 diabetes. For the study at large: Similarity in age, gender and cell yields was seen between patients and healthy donors. Overall study results and limits: Sequencing from cDNA could over-represent high-TCR-expressing cells. In all four CD4+ subsets, TCRB CDR3 length was significantly, moderately reduced in type 1 diabetes.

A word on this clone: Its target is not known.

The whole isolated RNA underwent reverse transcription, so sequencing captured expressed TCRB transcripts. Some clones are missing from TCRdb's copy, which holds only in-frame ones; the method was immunoSEQ multiplex PCR. The table shows some 160,000 clones, with 6.5% to 8.5% occurring only once. Donors underwent one heparinised blood draw, 95 to 150 mL on average. Sorting with CD45RO/CCR7/CD25/CD127/CD95/CD27 yielded naive, central memory, regulatory and stem-like memory CD4+ cells. This sequence was found in a woman between 18 and 29 years old with type 1 diabetes. Material for sequencing was central memory CD4+ T cells from blood.

The CDR3 DNA is TGTGCCAGCAGCGCTAGGGACAGGGGTTCCTATGGCTACACCTTC. Protein sequence: CASSARDRGSYGYTF. V usage is TRBV25-1 and J usage is TRBJ1-2; TRBD1 matches at 10 bases. The CDR3 has 15 residues. The V and J ends lost 6 bases and 4 bases, in that order; junction bases with no gene match: 8. CDR1 is MGHDK and CDR2 is SYGVNS in the germline V gene.